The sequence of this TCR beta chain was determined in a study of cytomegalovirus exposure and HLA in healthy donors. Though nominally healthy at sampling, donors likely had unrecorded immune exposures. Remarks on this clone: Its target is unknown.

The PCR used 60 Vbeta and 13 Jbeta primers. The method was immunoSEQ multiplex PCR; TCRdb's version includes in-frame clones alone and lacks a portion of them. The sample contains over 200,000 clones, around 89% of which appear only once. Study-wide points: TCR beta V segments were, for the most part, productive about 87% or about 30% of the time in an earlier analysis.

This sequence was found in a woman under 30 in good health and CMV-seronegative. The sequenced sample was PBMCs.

This CDR3 reads CASRGNRGPRGTIYF. CDR3 in DNA: TGTGCCAGCAGGGGGAACAGGGGCCCGAGGGGGACCATATATTTT. V is TRBV6-6 and J is TRBJ1-3; 7 positions match TRBD1. The germline V gene has CDR1 MNHNY and CDR2 SVGAGI (reference sequence). Unmatched junction bases numbered 15, after V lost 6 bases and J lost 10 bases. CDR3 size: 15 residues.